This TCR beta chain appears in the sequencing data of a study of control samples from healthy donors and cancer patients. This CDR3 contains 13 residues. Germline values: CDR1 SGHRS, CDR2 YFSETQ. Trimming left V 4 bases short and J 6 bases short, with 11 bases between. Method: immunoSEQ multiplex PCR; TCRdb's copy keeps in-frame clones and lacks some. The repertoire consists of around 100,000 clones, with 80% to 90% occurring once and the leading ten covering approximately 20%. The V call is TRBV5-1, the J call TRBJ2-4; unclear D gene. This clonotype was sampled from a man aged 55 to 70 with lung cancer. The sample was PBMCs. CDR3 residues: CASSTGRGNIQYF. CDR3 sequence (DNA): TGCGCCAGCAGCACGGGCCGAGGAAACATTCAGTACTTC.